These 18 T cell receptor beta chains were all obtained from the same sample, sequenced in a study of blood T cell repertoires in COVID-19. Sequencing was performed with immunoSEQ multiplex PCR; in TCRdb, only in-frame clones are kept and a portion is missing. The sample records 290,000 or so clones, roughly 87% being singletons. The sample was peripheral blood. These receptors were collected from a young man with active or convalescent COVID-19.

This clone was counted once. CDR3 region: CASSPTGVSYEQYF. The CDR3 region has the DNA TGCGCCAGCAGCCCGACAGGGGTCTCCTACGAGCAGTACTTC. The gene calls are TRBV4-1 and TRBJ2-7, with 8 bases matching TRBD1. V was pared by 4 bases and J by 0 bases, with 2 bases of the junction left unmatched. This CDR3 contains 14 residues. Germline-derived CDR1 and CDR2 are MGHRA and YSYEKL.

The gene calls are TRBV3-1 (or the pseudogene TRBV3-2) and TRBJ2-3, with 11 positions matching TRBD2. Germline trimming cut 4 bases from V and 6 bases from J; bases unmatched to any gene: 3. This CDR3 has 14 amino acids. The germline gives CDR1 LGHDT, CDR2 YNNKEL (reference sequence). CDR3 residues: CASSPTSGGDTQYF. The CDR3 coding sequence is TGTGCCAGCAGCCCAACTAGCGGGGGTGATACGCAGTATTTT.

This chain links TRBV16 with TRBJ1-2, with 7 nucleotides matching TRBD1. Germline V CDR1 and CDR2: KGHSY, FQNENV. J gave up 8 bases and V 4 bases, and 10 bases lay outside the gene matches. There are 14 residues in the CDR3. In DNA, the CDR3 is TGTGCCAGCAGCCGAGGAACAGGGGACTCAGGCTACACCTTC. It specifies CASSRGTGDSGYTF. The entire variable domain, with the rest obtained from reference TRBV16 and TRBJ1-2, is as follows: GEEVAQTPKHLVRGEGQKAKLYCAPIKGHSYVFWYQQVLKNEFKFLISFQNENVFDETGMPKERFSAKCLPNSPCSLEIQATKLEDSAVYFCASSRGTGDSGYTFGSGTRLTVV.

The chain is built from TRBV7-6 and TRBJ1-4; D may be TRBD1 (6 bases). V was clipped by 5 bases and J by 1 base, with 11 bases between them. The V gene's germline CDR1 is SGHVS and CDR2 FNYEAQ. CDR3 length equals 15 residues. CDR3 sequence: CASSPQTGTNEKLFF. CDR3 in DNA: TGTGCCAGCAGCCCTCAGACAGGAACTAATGAAAAACTGTTTTTT.

CDR3 amino acids: CASSQLRGGAYEQYF. The CDR3 DNA sequence: TGCGCCAGCAGCCAACTAAGGGGGGGGGCCTACGAGCAGTACTTC. This chain joins TRBV4-3 and TRBJ2-7; D is perhaps TRBD2 (7 bases). CDR3 length: 15 residues. Trimming shortened V by 2 bases and J by 2 bases, and 13 bases separated the two germline ends. The germline V gene has CDR1 LGHNA and CDR2 YSLEER.

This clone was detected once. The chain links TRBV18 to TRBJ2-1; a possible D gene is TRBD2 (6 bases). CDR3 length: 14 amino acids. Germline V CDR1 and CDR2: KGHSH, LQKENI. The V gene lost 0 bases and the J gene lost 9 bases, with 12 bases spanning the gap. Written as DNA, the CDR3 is TGTGCCAGCTCACCACCCCTAGCGTTGGGTGAGCAGTTCTTC. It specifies CASSPPLALGEQFF.

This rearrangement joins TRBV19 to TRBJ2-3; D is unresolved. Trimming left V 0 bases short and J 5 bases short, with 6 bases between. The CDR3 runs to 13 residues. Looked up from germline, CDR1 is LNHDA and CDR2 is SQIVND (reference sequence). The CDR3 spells CASSIDPGDTQYF. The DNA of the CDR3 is TGTGCCAGTAGTATAGATCCAGGAGATACGCAGTATTTT.

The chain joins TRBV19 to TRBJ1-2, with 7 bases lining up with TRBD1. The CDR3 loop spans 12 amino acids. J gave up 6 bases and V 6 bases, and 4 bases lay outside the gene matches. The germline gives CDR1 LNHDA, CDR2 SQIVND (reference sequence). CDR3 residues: CASRRTGDGYTF. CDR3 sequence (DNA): TGTGCCAGTAGGAGAACAGGGGATGGCTACACCTTC.

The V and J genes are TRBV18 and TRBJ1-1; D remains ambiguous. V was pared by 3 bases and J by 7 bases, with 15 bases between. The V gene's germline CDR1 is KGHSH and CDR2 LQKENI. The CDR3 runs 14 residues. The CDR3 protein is CASSPPPQIGEAFF. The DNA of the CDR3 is TGTGCCAGCTCACCTCCCCCCCAAATCGGTGAAGCTTTCTTT.

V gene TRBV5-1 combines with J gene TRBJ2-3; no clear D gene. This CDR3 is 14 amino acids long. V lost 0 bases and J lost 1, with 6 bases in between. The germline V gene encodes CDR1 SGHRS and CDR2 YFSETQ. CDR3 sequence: CASSLVLRTDTQYF. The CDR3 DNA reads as TGCGCCAGCAGCTTGGTGCTACGCACAGATACGCAGTATTTT.

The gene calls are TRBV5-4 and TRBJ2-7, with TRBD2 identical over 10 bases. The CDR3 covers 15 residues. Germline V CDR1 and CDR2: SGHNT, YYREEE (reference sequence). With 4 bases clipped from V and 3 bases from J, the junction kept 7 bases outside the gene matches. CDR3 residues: CASSPLAGGFYEQYF. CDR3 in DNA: TGTGCCAGCAGCCCTTTAGCGGGAGGTTTCTACGAGCAGTACTTC.

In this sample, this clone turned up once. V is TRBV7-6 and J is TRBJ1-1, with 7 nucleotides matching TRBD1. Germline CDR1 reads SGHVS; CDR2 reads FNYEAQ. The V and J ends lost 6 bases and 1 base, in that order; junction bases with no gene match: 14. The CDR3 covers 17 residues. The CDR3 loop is CASSSKRPGQKNTEAFF. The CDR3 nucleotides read TGTGCCAGCAGTTCCAAACGCCCGGGACAGAAGAACACTGAAGCTTTCTTT.

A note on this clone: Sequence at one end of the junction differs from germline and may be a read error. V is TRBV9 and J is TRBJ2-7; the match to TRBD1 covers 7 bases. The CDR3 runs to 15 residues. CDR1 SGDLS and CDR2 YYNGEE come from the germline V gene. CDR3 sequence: CASSATGTAFYGQYF. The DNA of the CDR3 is TGTGCCAGCAGCGCCACCGGGACAGCCTTCTACGGGCAGTACTTC.

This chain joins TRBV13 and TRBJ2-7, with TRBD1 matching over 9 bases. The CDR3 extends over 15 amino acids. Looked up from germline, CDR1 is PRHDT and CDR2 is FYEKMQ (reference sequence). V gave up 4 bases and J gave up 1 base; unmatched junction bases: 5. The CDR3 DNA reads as TGTGCCAGCAGCTCGGCGGGACAGGGATCCTACGAGCAGTACTTC. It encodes CASSSAGQGSYEQYF. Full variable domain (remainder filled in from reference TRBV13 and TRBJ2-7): AAGVIQSPRHLIKEKRETATLKCYPIPRHDTVYWYQQGPGQDPQFLISFYEKMQSDKGSIPDRFSAQQFSDYHSELNMSSLELGDSALYFCASSSAGQGSYEQYFGPGTRLTVT.

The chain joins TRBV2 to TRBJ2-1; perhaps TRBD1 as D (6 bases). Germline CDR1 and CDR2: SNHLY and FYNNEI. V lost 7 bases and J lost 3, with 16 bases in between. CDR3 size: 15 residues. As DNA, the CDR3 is TGTGCCAGCACCGAGGGGCAGGGGTTCTACAATGAGCAGTTCTTC. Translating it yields CASTEGQGFYNEQFF.

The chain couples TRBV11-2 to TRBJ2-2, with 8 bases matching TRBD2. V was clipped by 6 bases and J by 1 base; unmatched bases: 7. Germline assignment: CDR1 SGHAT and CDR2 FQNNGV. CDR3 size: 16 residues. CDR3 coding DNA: TGTGCCAGCAGTTATAGGGCGGGAGGGAACACCGGGGAGCTGTTTTTT. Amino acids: CASSYRAGGNTGELFF.

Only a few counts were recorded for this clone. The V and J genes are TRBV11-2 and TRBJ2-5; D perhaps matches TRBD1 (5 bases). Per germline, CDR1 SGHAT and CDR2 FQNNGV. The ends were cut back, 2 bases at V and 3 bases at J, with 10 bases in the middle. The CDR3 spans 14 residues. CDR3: CASSLSSGKETQYF. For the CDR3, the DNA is TGTGCCAGCAGCTTATCTTCAGGGAAAGAGACCCAGTACTTC.

The CDR3 region is CASIVDRRANYGYTF. CDR3 coding DNA: TGTGCCAGCATCGTAGACAGGAGAGCTAACTATGGCTACACCTTC. V usage is TRBV6-5 and J usage is TRBJ1-2, with a tentative D call TRBD1 (6 bases). The CDR3 has 15 residues. V was clipped by 7 bases and J by 0 bases, with 15 bases between them. The germline CDR1 and CDR2 sequences are MNHEY and SVGAGI.